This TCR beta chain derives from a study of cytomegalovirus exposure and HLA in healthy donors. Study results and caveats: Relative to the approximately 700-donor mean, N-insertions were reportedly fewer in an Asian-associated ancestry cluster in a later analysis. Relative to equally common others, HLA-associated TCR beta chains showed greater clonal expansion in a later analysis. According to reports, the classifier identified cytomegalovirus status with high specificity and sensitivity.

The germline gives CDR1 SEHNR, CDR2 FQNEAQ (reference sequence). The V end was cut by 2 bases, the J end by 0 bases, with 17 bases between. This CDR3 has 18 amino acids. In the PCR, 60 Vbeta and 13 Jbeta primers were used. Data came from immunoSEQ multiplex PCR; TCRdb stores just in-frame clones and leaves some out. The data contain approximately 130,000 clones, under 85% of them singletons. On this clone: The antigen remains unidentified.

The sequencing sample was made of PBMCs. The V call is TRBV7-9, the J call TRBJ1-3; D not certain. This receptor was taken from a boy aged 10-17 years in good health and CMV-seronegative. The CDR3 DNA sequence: TGTGCCAGCAGCTTATCCTTTGGAGGGCAGAGCTCTGGAAACACCATATATTTT. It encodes CASSLSFGGQSSGNTIYF.